These T cell receptor beta chains were read from a single sample in a study of blood T cell repertoires in COVID-19. Libraries were prepared by immunoSEQ multiplex PCR; TCRdb keeps only in-frame clonotypes and omits some of them. This sample has 350,000 or so clones, with more than 75% found just once. Source material: peripheral blood. The receptors were sampled from a young woman with COVID-19, enrolled during active disease. Both conserved end residues are part of each CDR3. The order of the fields is CDR3 DNA, CDR3 protein, J gene, V gene, D gene, clone size. The D gene is left open where the match is weak. The size of a clone is reported for some rows only, either as once, few or many, or as a class for expanded clones.

TGCGCCAGCAGCCAAGATCGAAGTCCCCTTGGGGGCGCAGGCTATGGCTACACCTTC	CASSQDRSPLGGAGYGYTF	TRBJ1-2	TRBV4-1	.	.
TGTGCCATCAGTGGGACAGGCGCCCTCTACGAGCAGTACTTC	CAISGTGALYEQYF	TRBJ2-7	TRBV10-3	TRBD1	.
TGCGCCAGCAGCCAAGATGAGGCAGGGGGCTACGAGCAGTACTTC	CASSQDEAGGYEQYF	TRBJ2-7	TRBV4-3	TRBD1	.
TGTGCCAGCAGGGGACACCACCTAACCTACGAGCAGTACTTC	CASRGHHLTYEQYF	TRBJ2-7	TRBV6-5	.	once
TGTGCCAGCAGTTTAATTTCTCTAGCGGGAACAGATACGCAGTATTTT	CASSLISLAGTDTQYF	TRBJ2-3	TRBV27	TRBD2	once
TGCAGCGTTGTCCTGACGGAGGGGAGACTAGCGGTCGATCGTGAGCAGTTCTTC	CSVVLTEGRLAVDREQFF	TRBJ2-1	TRBV29-1	TRBD2	.
TGTGCCAGCAGCGCTAGCGGGGATAGCACAGATACGCAGTATTTT	CASSASGDSTDTQYF	TRBJ2-3	TRBV9	TRBD2	.
TGTGCCATCCGTACTAGCGGAGACACCGGGGAGCTGTTTTTT	CAIRTSGDTGELFF	TRBJ2-2	TRBV10-3	TRBD2	.
TGTGCCAGCAGCAGGGAGGGGTGGCCAGGGGAGGCCGGGGAGCTGTTTTTT	CASSREGWPGEAGELFF	TRBJ2-2	TRBV11-2	.	.
TGCGCCAGCAGCCCCTCTTACGGGGGCAATGAGCAGTTCTTC	CASSPSYGGNEQFF	TRBJ2-1	TRBV4-1	.	.
TGTGCCAGCAGGCCTCCCGACATCACAGGGAAACAGATAGATACGCAGTATTTT	CASRPPDITGKQIDTQYF	TRBJ2-3	TRBV6-2/TRBV6-3	.	.
TGTGCCTGGAGTAGGGGAAGGGATCAGCCCCAGCATTTT	CAWSRGRDQPQHF	TRBJ1-5	TRBV30	.	.
TGTGCCAGCAGTTACTCGCACAGGGGGCTTAAGGAGACCCAGTACTTC	CASSYSHRGLKETQYF	TRBJ2-5	TRBV6-5	TRBD1	.
TGTGCCACCCTGGGACTAGCGGAAGAGACCCAGTACTTC	CATLGLAEETQYF	TRBJ2-5	TRBV2	TRBD2	.
TGTGCCAGTAGCATAGGGGGACAGGGGTCGAATGAGCAGTTCTTC	CASSIGGQGSNEQFF	TRBJ2-1	TRBV19	TRBD1	.
TGTGCCAGCAGTTTCCTCCCGGGACTGCGCTCTGGGGCCAACGTCCTGACTTTC	CASSFLPGLRSGANVLTF	TRBJ2-6	TRBV27	.	.
TGTGCCAGCAGCCTCGGGACAGGGACAGATACGCAGTATTTT	CASSLGTGTDTQYF	TRBJ2-3	TRBV6-5	TRBD1	.
TGTGCCAGCACCTTGGGGGGGGGAAACACTGAAGCTTTCTTT	CASTLGGGNTEAFF	TRBJ1-1	TRBV27	.	.
TGTGCCAGCAGTTATAGTAGAGCGGGTTACGAGCAGTACTTC	CASSYSRAGYEQYF	TRBJ2-7	TRBV6-2/TRBV6-3	.	.
TGTGCCAGCAGTCCGGGGGAGGTTGGCTTCTATGGCTACACCTTC	CASSPGEVGFYGYTF	TRBJ1-2	TRBV6-5	.	.
TGTGCCAGTAGTATAGTTCAGGGTTCAGATACGCAGTATTTT	CASSIVQGSDTQYF	TRBJ2-3	TRBV19	.	.
TGCGCCAGCATCCCCGTGGGAGCTAGGAGGAAGACCCAGTACTTC	CASIPVGARRKTQYF	TRBJ2-5	TRBV23-1	.	.
TGTGCCAGTAGTCGGGACAGGGGTGAAAAACTGTTTTTT	CASSRDRGEKLFF	TRBJ1-4	TRBV19	TRBD1	.
TGCGCCAGCAGCCAAACCACCGGGACAGGGGGCGTCGCAGATACGCAGTATTTT	CASSQTTGTGGVADTQYF	TRBJ2-3	TRBV4-1	TRBD1	few
TGTGCCAGCAGTATGCTGACAGGGACGGACGAGCAGTACTTC	CASSMLTGTDEQYF	TRBJ2-7	TRBV6-5	TRBD1	.
TGTGCCAGCAGCTCCGGTCGGCTAGACCTAGATAGTAACCCCGGGGAGCTGTTTTTT	CASSSGRLDLDSNPGELFF	TRBJ2-2	TRBV7-8	.	.
TGTGCCAGTAGTATAGAGGGGCAGTCGGTAGCCAAAAACATTCAGTACTTC	CASSIEGQSVAKNIQYF	TRBJ2-4	TRBV19	.	.
TGTGCCAGTTTAAGGACTAGCGCCCTACGAAACACCGGGGAGCTGTTTTTT	CASLRTSALRNTGELFF	TRBJ2-2	TRBV19	TRBD2	.
TGTGCCAGCAGCTTAAGGGCGACAGGGTCCACTGAAGCTTTCTTT	CASSLRATGSTEAFF	TRBJ1-1	TRBV11-2	TRBD1	.
TGTGCCAGCAGCCAAGATGGGACTAGCGGTAGTTACGAGCAGTACTTC	CASSQDGTSGSYEQYF	TRBJ2-7	TRBV4-2	TRBD2	few
TGTGCCAGTAGTCCAGGACAGGGATGGTACGAGCAGTACTTC	CASSPGQGWYEQYF	TRBJ2-7	TRBV19	TRBD1	once
TGTGCCAGCAGCGGCGGGACTAGCGGGAGCGGGGATACGCAGTATTTT	CASSGGTSGSGDTQYF	TRBJ2-3	TRBV9	TRBD2	.
TGTGCCAGTAGTATAGAACACCAGGCCCTATATGGCTACACCTTC	CASSIEHQALYGYTF	TRBJ1-2	TRBV19	.	.
TGTGCCAGCTCACCAGATCAGGGGAGCACAGATACGCAGTATTTT	CASSPDQGSTDTQYF	TRBJ2-3	TRBV18	.	.
TGCAGCGTTGAAGATCTTGGAGGTCGGAGCAATGAGCAGTTCTTC	CSVEDLGGRSNEQFF	TRBJ2-1	TRBV29-1	.	.
TGTGCCAGCAGCCCCCCTAGCGGACTGAACACCGGGGAGCTGTTTTTT	CASSPPSGLNTGELFF	TRBJ2-2	TRBV3-1/TRBV3-2	TRBD2	.
TGTGCCATCAGTGAAATCGAGCGGGACACAGATACGCAGTATTTT	CAISEIERDTDTQYF	TRBJ2-3	TRBV10-3	TRBD2	.
TGTGCCAGCAGCTCGACAGGGAATCCTGGAAACACCATATATTTT	CASSSTGNPGNTIYF	TRBJ1-3	TRBV7-9	TRBD1	.
TGTGCCATCAGTCCCGCGGGCCAGAACACTGAAGCTTTCTTT	CAISPAGQNTEAFF	TRBJ1-1	TRBV10-3	.	.
TGCGCCAGCAGGACTAGCGGGAGAGAGGGGGATACGCAGTATTTT	CASRTSGREGDTQYF	TRBJ2-3	TRBV10-2	TRBD2	.
TGTGCCTGGAAGGCCAGGGCCACCTACGAGCAGTACTTC	CAWKARATYEQYF	TRBJ2-7	TRBV30	.	.